This TCR beta chain was captured by sequencing in a study of vaccination and CD4 T cells after COVID-19. CDR3 length: 14 residues. The ends were cut back, 3 bases at V and 5 bases at J, with 14 bases in the middle. The germline gives CDR1 DFQATT, CDR2 SNEGSKA (reference sequence). In the case of this clonotype: The antigen is undetermined.

With the Oncomine TCR Beta short-read assay, DNA from cultured CD4+ T cells was sequenced. TCRdb called the PCR reads again in MiXCR, with one record for every CDR3 protein. The sample lists some 13,000 distinct CDR3 sequences, about 56% occurring once. Treatment indicated: approximately nine-day PBMC culture with coronavirus spike peptide pools or control peptides (ViraFEST assay). This receptor was identified in a human donor who had recovered from COVID-19. Material: CD4+ T cells from blood, cultured in vitro. The rearrangement uses TRBV20-1 and TRBJ1-5; D uncertain. The CDR3 region has the DNA TGCAGTGCTAGGACCCCCCTTCAAGATCAGCCCCAGCATTTT. Translating it yields CSARTPLQDQPQHF.